The clone carrying this T cell receptor (beta chain) was seen a few times. Its antigen is unknown. The data derive from a study of CD8 T cell repertoires and HIV-1 epitope variants. Study overall: Separate wells received one of Twenty-five Gag or Nef variant peptides. Control wells had CMV/EBV/flu peptides, negative Ebola AY9, or no peptide.

The repertoire was sequenced with immunoSEQ multiplex PCR; TCRdb's copy has only in-frame clones and lacks some. Among nearly 5,500 clones listed, approximately 67% were seen once. Findings and limits, study-wide: No clonotypes responded to the TAALDMSHF plasma variant; roughly five recognized KF9, one HW9.

The CDR3 extends over 14 amino acids. CDR1 SGHNT and CDR2 YENEEA come from the germline V gene. V gave up 3 bases and J gave up 7 bases; unmatched junction bases: 9. The sequencing input was cultured CD8+ T cells derived from PBMCs. The sequence derives from a male donor with HIV. This chain connects TRBV11-3 to TRBJ2-7, with 7 bases aligning to TRBD1. CDR3 nucleotides: TGTGCCAGCAGCTTGGGACAGTACCTTCGTGAGCAGTACTTC. Protein sequence: CASSLGQYLREQYF. The entire variable domain, with the rest obtained from reference TRBV11-3 and TRBJ2-7, is as follows: EAGVVQSPRYKIIEKKQPVAFWCNPISGHNTLYWYLQNLGQGPELLIRYENEEAVDDSQLPKDRFSAERLKGVDSTLKIQPAELGDSAVYLCASSLGQYLREQYFGPGTRLTVT.